This TCR beta chain was identified in a study of shared clonotypes between healthy human individuals. The CDR3 runs 15 residues. With 8 bases removed from V and 1 base from J, the gap between germline ends came to 18 bases. The germline V gene has CDR1 LNHDA and CDR2 SQIVND (reference sequence). Terminally differentiated effector memory CD45RA+ cells were excluded by CCR7 positive selection of CD45RO-negative cells. Using immunoSEQ multiplex PCR, the repertoire was profiled, and TCRdb retains in-frame clones only, with some absent. The profile shows about 2.2 million clones, about 94% of them singletons.

Sequenced material: naive CD8+ T cells from PBMCs. The sequence was obtained from a man aged 18 to 29 in good health. Some clones in this sample may be carry-over from other donors' samples. The V and J genes are TRBV19 and TRBJ2-7; D might be TRBD1 (5 bases). DNA of the CDR3: TGTGCCAGTGCCACTGGGGCGTCTCCGTCCTACGAGCAGTACTTC. Protein product: CASATGASPSYEQYF. Combining the CDR3 with reference TRBV19 and TRBJ2-7 gives the whole variable domain DGGITQSPKYLFRKEGQNVTLSCEQNLNHDAMYWYRQDPGQGLRLIYYSQIVNDFQKGDIAEGYSVSREKKESFPLTVTSAQKNPTAFYLCASATGASPSYEQYFGPGTRLTVT.